Listed below are T cell receptor beta chains from one sample, sequenced in a study of T cell changes during pregnancy in multiple sclerosis. The data were produced by immunoSEQ multiplex PCR, yet TCRdb's version contains in-frame clones alone and is incomplete. The sample holds about 54,000 clones, more than 90% seen once. The material was peripheral blood, obtained after pregnancy. The receptor set was obtained from a female donor in good health, enrolled as a control in a pregnancy study. The conserved cysteine and the conserved F or W are not part of the CDR3 here. D genes are given only for firm matches.

TRBV29-1,-,TRBJ2-7,11,SVEVGHPYEQY
TRBV6-5,TRBD1,TRBJ1-6,14,ASSSTLTGGNSPLH
TRBV9,-,TRBJ1-3,11,ASSVDAWNTIY
TRBV4-1,-,TRBJ2-7,14,ASSPEFRRQGHEQY
TRBV6-1,-,TRBJ1-4,11,ASSVQGNEKLF
TRBV6-1,TRBD1,TRBJ1-5,15,ASSALDRAVGNQPQH
TRBV29-1,TRBD2,TRBJ2-3,13,SVEDREGAPDTQY
TRBV29-1,-,TRBJ1-4,10,SVEPENEKLF
TRBV27,TRBD1,TRBJ1-2,14,ASSRGQGKANYGYT
TRBV11-2,TRBD1,TRBJ2-2,14,ASSFEGQGVFGELF
TRBV18,-,TRBJ2-5,10,ASSPQQETQY
TRBV11-2,-,TRBJ1-1,11,ASSRETAPEAF
TRBV6-6,TRBD1,TRBJ2-7,12,ASSFRGWLGEQY
TRBV7-6,TRBD1,TRBJ1-2,11,ASSIETGGGYT
TRBV7-9,-,TRBJ1-1,14,ASSNPPTGPNTEAF
TRBV27,-,TRBJ1-2,11,ASSLVPSYGYT
TRBV7-6,-,TRBJ2-2,10,ASSFYTGELF
TRBV7-2,-,TRBJ2-5,14,ASSLVVQGGQETQY
TRBV5-1,-,TRBJ2-7,12,ASSPDTGSYEQY
TRBV30,-,TRBJ2-5,11,AWSATGSETQY
TRBV5-6,TRBD1,TRBJ2-1,12,ASSILQGIGEQF
TRBV6-5,-,TRBJ2-1,11,ASRKQGLNEQF
TRBV6-1,-,TRBJ1-1,11,ASSELRGTEAF
TRBV6-4,TRBD1,TRBJ1-1,13,ASSPSGQGNTEAF
TRBV14,TRBD1,TRBJ1-1,12,ASSLQGVRTEAF
TRBV6-5,-,TRBJ2-2,13,ASSYPGWKTGELF
TRBV9,-,TRBJ2-7,14,ASSDNRRTASYEQY
TRBV2,-,TRBJ2-2,12,ASSYGVTTGELF
TRBV6-5,-,TRBJ1-1,10,ASSSRGLEAF